This TCR beta chain was sequenced during a study of blood T cells in healthy people across ages. Regarding the study as a whole: Diversity estimates from one million T cells were considered underestimates.

V shed 6 bases and J 8 bases; nucleotides not matched to a gene: 10. Germline CDR1 and CDR2: GTSNPN and SVGIG (reference sequence). The CDR3 sequence is 14 residues long. For this clonotype: No antigen is known for it.

Those donating, healthy Caucasian individuals from Russia, were aged about 6 to 95. With a J-beta primer mix and a sample-barcoded 5' primer, a second PCR ran roughly 6 to 12 cycles. Carrying 12 random nucleotides, a template-switch adaptor labeled each individual cDNA molecule. Researchers report that each sample yielded at least 3 million CDR3-containing paired-end reads. In TCRdb, the 5' RACE reads were re-called with MiXCR into one record per CDR3 protein. The sample shows about 700,000 distinct CDR3 sequences, approximately 31% of them seen only once. The clonotype originates from a woman of 80 years or more in good health. This sequence joins TRBV30 and TRBJ1-6; 7 positions match TRBD1. Sequencing was performed on blood. The CDR3 DNA follows: TGTGCCTGTGACTCAGGGGGACGGGATTCACCCCTCCACTTT. Translated, it gives CACDSGGRDSPLHF.